The 29 T cell receptor beta chains reported below all come from one sample, sequenced in a study of tumor-infiltrating lymphocytes in glioblastoma multiforme. TCRB libraries came from RNA via three nested multiplex PCR rounds. TCRdb reprocessed the multiplex PCR reads via MiXCR and lists one record per CDR3 protein. The sample yields 12,000 or so distinct CDR3 sequences, around 70% seen once. Specimen: brain tumor tissue. The receptors shown here come from a male donor with glioblastoma.

For this clonotype: A junction boundary mismatches the germline segment, possibly from a read error. The V gene is TRBV6-6, the J gene TRBJ2-1, with D possibly being TRBD2 (5 bases). The germline V gene has CDR1 MNHNY and CDR2 SVGAGI (reference sequence). The CDR3 contains 14 residues. CDR3 region: CAGSPGLVEPEQFF. CDR3 in DNA: TGTGCCGGCAGTCCGGGGTTAGTGGAGCCTGAGCAGTTCTTC.

Turning to this clonotype: The conserved final phenylalanine or tryptophan is absent from the CDR3, which likely points to a read error. The rearrangement links TRBV28 to TRBJ1-2, with D uncertain. V gave up 7 bases and J gave up 1 base, with 16 bases separating them. CDR1 MDHEN and CDR2 SYDVKM come from the germline V gene. The CDR3 runs to 15 residues. This CDR3 reads CASTQRARNNYGYTL. Here the CDR3 DNA reads TGTGCCAGCACCCAACGAGCGAGGAATAACTATGGCTACACCCTC.

This sequence joins TRBV20-1 and TRBJ2-1, with 9 nucleotides matching TRBD1. CDR1 is DFQATT, CDR2 SNEGSKA, per germline (reference sequence). The CDR3 is 16 residues long. Trimming removed 1 base from V and 5 bases from J; junction bases left unmatched: 9. CDR3 DNA sequence: TGCAGTGCTAGAGCCCTGGACAGGGGTGAGCACAATGAGCAGTTCTTC. Protein product: CSARALDRGEHNEQFF.

This clonotype is large in the sample. The chain employs TRBV20-1 and TRBJ2-7; TRBD2 aligns across 7 bases. CDR1 DFQATT and CDR2 SNEGSKA come from the germline V gene (reference sequence). The CDR3 loop spans 14 amino acids. Germline trimming cut 2 bases from V and 7 bases from J; bases unmatched to any gene: 11. In nucleotides, the CDR3 is TGCAGTGCTAGAAACCTAGCGGATAAGTGGGAGCAGTACTTC. This translates into CSARNLADKWEQYF.

V and J are TRBV20-1 and TRBJ2-7; 7 positions agree with TRBD1. V lost 7 bases and J lost 4; bases outside the gene matches: 7. The CDR3 length is 12 residues. Germline V gives CDR1 DFQATT, CDR2 SNEGSKA (reference sequence). The CDR3 bases are TGCAGTGGCCTCCGGGACAGATACGAGCAGTACTTC. The encoded protein is CSGLRDRYEQYF.

Sample share makes this clonotype medium-sized. The J gene is TRBJ2-2, the V gene TRBV11-3; 12 bases agree with TRBD2. Germline V gene lookup returns CDR1 SGHNT and CDR2 YENEEA. After removal of 5 bases from V and 5 bases from J, the junction contained 12 bases not matched to a gene. This CDR3 is 18 amino acids long. For the CDR3, the DNA is TGTGCCAGCAGCACCACCTCCAGACTAGCGGGAGAAACCGGGGAGCTGTTTTTT. Protein product: CASSTTSRLAGETGELFF. Based on the CDR3 plus reference TRBV11-3 and TRBJ2-2, the full variable domain is EAGVVQSPRYKIIEKKQPVAFWCNPISGHNTLYWYLQNLGQGPELLIRYENEEAVDDSQLPKDRFSAERLKGVDSTLKIQPAELGDSAVYLCASSTTSRLAGETGELFFGEGSRLTVL.

The V call is TRBV11-3, the J call TRBJ1-2; maybe TRBD1 (5 bases). There are 14 residues in the CDR3. Trimming left V 1 base short and J 8 bases short, with 14 bases between. Germline CDR1 reads SGHNT; CDR2 reads YENEEA. The CDR3 sequence: CASSLGQGASGYTF. The CDR3 DNA reads as TGTGCCAGCAGCTTAGGGCAGGGAGCGTCGGGCTACACCTTC. The full variable domain, with the rest looked up from reference TRBV11-3 and TRBJ1-2, is EAGVVQSPRYKIIEKKQPVAFWCNPISGHNTLYWYLQNLGQGPELLIRYENEEAVDDSQLPKDRFSAERLKGVDSTLKIQPAELGDSAVYLCASSLGQGASGYTFGSGTRLTVV.

Remarks on this clonotype: Germline and junction disagree at one end, which may indicate a read error. V gene TRBV11-2 combines with J gene TRBJ2-2, with D hard to call. Germline V gene sequence: CDR1 SGHAT, CDR2 FQNNGV. This CDR3 comprises 12 residues. The CDR3 bases are TGTGCCAGCATCCAGAAAACCGAGGAGCTGTTCTTT. Amino acid sequence: CASIQKTEELFF. The complete variable domain, with remaining parts taken from reference TRBV11-2 and TRBJ2-2, reads EAGVAQSPRYKIIEKRQSVAFWCNPISGHATLYWYQQILGQGPKLLIQFQNNGVVDDSQLPKDRFSAERLKGVDSTLKIQPAKLEDSAVYLCASIQKTEELFFGEGSRLTVL.

Concerning this clonotype: A read error may be the cause here, since a much bigger clone is one base away. The CDR3 does not end in the conserved phenylalanine or tryptophan, so this is likely a read error. This rearrangement joins TRBV12-3 or TRBV12-4 to TRBJ1-1; unclear D gene. Trimming took off 7 bases at V and 0 bases at J, with 15 bases between the two ends. The CDR3 has 15 residues. This CDR3 is CASTSAGLMNTEAFC. In DNA form, the CDR3 reads TGTGCCAGCACCTCGGCCGGGCTCATGAACACTGAAGCTTTCTGT.

The chain links TRBV2 to TRBJ2-2, with TRBD1 as a possible D gene (6 bases). This CDR3 has 16 residues. Trimming cost V 5 bases and J 3 bases, with 16 bases left between them. Per germline, CDR1 SNHLY and CDR2 FYNNEI. CDR3 protein: CASSQRGIGDTGELFF. Written as DNA, the CDR3 is TGTGCCAGCAGTCAGAGGGGGATAGGGGACACCGGGGAGCTGTTTTTT. The whole variable domain, filled in from reference TRBV2 and TRBJ2-2, reads EPEVTQTPSHQVTQMGQEVILRCVPISNHLYFYWYRQILGQKVEFLVSFYNNEISEKSEIFDDQFSVERPDGSNFTLKIRSTKLEDSAMYFCASSQRGIGDTGELFFGEGSRLTVL.

Points on this clonotype: Germline and junction disagree at one end, which may indicate a read error. This CDR3 reads CASSLGGHRSIDTQYF. CDR3 nucleotide sequence: TGTGCCAGCAGCCTAGGAGGCCATCGGAGCATAGATACGCAGTATTTT. This sequence joins TRBV11-3 and TRBJ2-3; TRBD2 might be the D (5 bases). The CDR3 has 16 residues. Germline V gives CDR1 SGHNT, CDR2 YENEEA.

The J gene is TRBJ1-4, the V gene TRBV12-3 or TRBV12-4; D is perhaps TRBD1 (5 bases). The CDR3 sequence is 12 residues long. With 5 bases removed from V and 15 bases from J, the gap between germline ends came to 16 bases. The CDR3 nucleotides read TGTGCCAGCAGTCCTAGGGGTTTAATGATGTTTTTT. It specifies CASSPRGLMMFF.

The chain links TRBV6-1 to TRBJ2-7, with TRBD2 matching over 8 bases. The CDR3 consists of 15 residues. The V gene's germline CDR1 is MNHNS and CDR2 SASEGT. The J segment lost 0 bases and the V segment lost 11 bases, leaving 12 bases of the junction unmatched. The CDR3 coding sequence is TGTGCCTCAAATACCGGGGCGGGGGGCTCCTACGAGCAGTACTTC. It translates to CASNTGAGGSYEQYF.

CDR3 bases: TGTGCCAGCAGCTTAGGTGCCAATCTAAACACAGATACGCAGTATTTT. The encoded protein is CASSLGANLNTDTQYF. The chain is built from TRBV11-2 and TRBJ2-3; D gene uncertain. Germline V gene lookup returns CDR1 SGHAT and CDR2 FQNNGV. The CDR3 is 16 amino acids. The V gene lost 1 base and the J gene lost 2 bases, with 13 bases spanning the gap.

This chain uses TRBV29-1 with TRBJ1-5; D may be TRBD1 (5 bases). V was clipped by 4 bases and J by 15 bases, with 7 bases between them. This CDR3 contains 8 residues. Germline lookup yields CDR1 SQVTM and CDR2 ANQGSEA. The CDR3 DNA sequence: TGCAGCGTTGTCCAGGGGCATTTT. This codes for CSVVQGHF. The full variable domain, rest sourced from reference TRBV29-1 and TRBJ1-5, is SAVISQKPSRDICQRGTSLTIQCQVDSQVTMMFWYRQQPGQSLTLIATANQGSEATYESGFVIDKFPISRPNLTFSTLTVSNMSPEDSSIYLCSVVQGHFGDGTRLSIL.

With regard to this clonotype: An end of the junction does not agree with germline; a read error may underlie this. This chain joins TRBV6-4 and TRBJ2-3, with D possibly being TRBD2 (7 bases). Germline V CDR1 and CDR2: MRHNA, SNTAGT. The CDR3 is made up of 15 amino acids. This CDR3 reads CASSAARGATDTQYF. CDR3 coding DNA: TGTGCCAGCAGTGCTGCCCGGGGGGCCACAGATACGCAGTATTTC.

This clonotype is termed medium-sized. The J gene is TRBJ2-2, the V gene TRBV6-6; 8 bases are shared with TRBD2. This CDR3 spans 15 amino acids. Trimming took 4 bases from V and 5 from J; bases not matched to a gene: 6. In germline, CDR1 is MNHNY, CDR2 SVGAGI (reference sequence). CDR3 DNA: TGTGCCAGCAGTTTCGGGGGGGGTATTACCGGGGAGCTGTTTTTT. The encoded protein is CASSFGGGITGELFF.

As concerns this clonotype: An end of the junction differs from the germline gene, which may be a read error. This sequence joins TRBV11-2 and TRBJ2-2, with D unresolved. Germline V gene data show CDR1 as SGHAT and CDR2 as FQNNGV. The CDR3 totals 13 residues. In DNA, the CDR3 is TGTGCCATCAGCTTAGATTGGACCCGGGAGCTGTTTTTT. Translation: CAISLDWTRELFF.

Note on this clonotype: Germline and junction disagree at one end, which may indicate a read error. V and J are TRBV12-3 or TRBV12-4 and TRBJ2-3; no firm D call. This CDR3 comprises 12 residues. For the CDR3, the DNA is TGCGCCAGCAGTTTGGCCACATATACGCGGTATTTT. Translation gives CASSLATYTRYF.

The chain combines TRBV12-3 or TRBV12-4 with TRBJ1-1, with 7 bases fitting TRBD1. This CDR3 has 14 amino acids. The V gene end was trimmed by 5 bases and the J gene end by 0 bases; junction bases not matched to a gene: 3. The CDR3 DNA sequence: TGTGCCAGCAGTGTAGGGGGCTTGAACACTGAAGCTTTCTTT. Encoded protein: CASSVGGLNTEAFF.

V is TRBV11-2 and J is TRBJ2-7; D not resolved. The V gene's germline CDR1 is SGHAT and CDR2 FQNNGV. Trimming left V 1 base short and J 4 bases short, with 5 bases between. The CDR3 has 12 residues. The CDR3 DNA reads TGTGCCAGCAGCTTAGGGCTATACGAGCAGTACTTC. Translated: CASSLGLYEQYF.

For this clonotype: A junction boundary mismatches the germline segment, possibly from a read error. The DNA for the CDR3 is TGTGCCAGCAGTAAAGCGGATGCAGGGGAGCTGTCTTTT. Translation gives CASSKADAGELSF. The V call is TRBV2, the J call TRBJ2-2; perhaps TRBD1 as D (6 bases). Germline loops: CDR1 SNHLY, CDR2 FYNNEI. There are 13 residues in the CDR3.

The sample holds many counts of this clonotype. The chain couples TRBV28 to TRBJ1-5; tentatively, D is TRBD1 (5 bases). V was shortened by 4 bases and J by 5 bases, with 15 bases between the two germline ends. The CDR3 spans 15 residues. Germline CDR1 reads MDHEN; CDR2 reads SYDVKM. The CDR3, as DNA: TGTGCCAGCAGTTCGAGGACACTTGTCGATCAGCCCCAGCATTTT. Amino acid sequence: CASSSRTLVDQPQHF.

In this sample, this clonotype turned up many times. The chain employs TRBV7-3 and TRBJ2-2, with D unresolved. This CDR3 contains 13 residues. Trimming cost V 1 base and J 7 bases, with 7 bases left between them. Germline lookup yields CDR1 SGHTA and CDR2 FQGTGA. The chain's CDR3 is CASSLITGGELFF. The CDR3 coding sequence is TGTGCCAGCAGCTTAATCACGGGCGGGGAGCTGTTTTTT.

This clonotype has just a few counts. This sequence joins TRBV29-1 and TRBJ1-2; 7 bases agree with TRBD1. Per germline, CDR1 SQVTM and CDR2 ANQGSEA. V shed 7 bases and J 4 bases; nucleotides not matched to a gene: 6. The CDR3 has 12 amino acids. CDR3 bases: TGCAGCGCTGAGACAGGGCTCTATGGCTACACCTTC. This codes for CSAETGLYGYTF. Combining the CDR3 with reference TRBV29-1 and TRBJ1-2 gives the whole variable domain SAVISQKPSRDICQRGTSLTIQCQVDSQVTMMFWYRQQPGQSLTLIATANQGSEATYESGFVIDKFPISRPNLTFSTLTVSNMSPEDSSIYLCSAETGLYGYTFGSGTRLTVV.

The rearrangement uses TRBV5-1 and TRBJ2-7, with 7 bases identical to TRBD1. The CDR3 totals 14 residues. Losses at the gene ends were 3 bases for V and 2 bases for J; bases not matched to a gene: 5. Looked up from germline, CDR1 is SGHRS and CDR2 is YFSETQ. The CDR3 coding sequence is TGCGCCAGCAGCTCAAAACAGGGGACCTACGAGCAGTACTTC. This sequence encodes CASSSKQGTYEQYF.

Turning to this clonotype: Since no conserved phenylalanine or tryptophan closes the CDR3, a read error is the likely cause. The rearrangement joins TRBV11-1 to TRBJ2-7; 10 nucleotides agree with TRBD1. V lost 1 base and J lost 4; bases outside the gene matches: 7. Germline V CDR1 and CDR2: SGHAT, FQDESV (reference sequence). The CDR3 extends over 16 amino acids. The DNA for the CDR3 is TGTGCCAGCAGCTTAGTGCGTCCGGACAGGGGGTACGAGCAGTACCTC. Its translation: CASSLVRPDRGYEQYL.

The rearrangement joins TRBV12-3 or TRBV12-4 to TRBJ2-7; no definite D call. V was cut by 6 bases and J by 6 bases, with 12 bases left in between. The CDR3 extends over 12 amino acids. CDR3 in amino acids: CASSRAPSEQYF. The CDR3 bases are TGTGCCAGCAGCCGGGCCCCAAGCGAGCAGTACTTC.

On this clonotype: The junction differs from germline at one of its ends, possibly a read error. The chain has TRBV29-1 and TRBJ1-1, with D maybe TRBD1 (5 bases). This CDR3 has 13 residues. The germline CDR1 and CDR2 sequences are SQVTM and ANQGSEA. The CDR3 loop is CSVEGREPTEAFF. In DNA, the CDR3 is TGCAGTGTTGAAGGCAGGGAGCCCACTGAAGCTTTCTTT.